This is a list of T cell receptor beta chains from one sample in a study of read filtering for tumor transcriptome and immune sequencing. TCRdb re-called the reads with MiXCR, one entry per CDR3 protein. The sample carries around 140,000 distinct CDR3 sequences, under 15% recorded once. The sample comprised a population of CD138-negative cells sorted from bone marrow. These receptor sequences come from a donor at least 40 years old with multiple myeloma. Each CDR3 is given with its conserved first and last residue. A D gene is named only where the DNA matches it firmly. Expanded clones are given a class, and other clones once, few, many or no size at all.

j_call d_call v_call clone_size cdr3_nt cdr3_aa
TRBJ2-1 TRBD1 TRBV10-3 many TGTGCCATCAGACCCGACAGGGGGGTGGACAATGAGCAGTCCTTC CAIRPDRGVDNEQSF
TRBJ2-7 TRBD2 TRBV10-2 many TGCGCCAGCAGGGGACTAGGGGGTTCCTACGAGCAGTACTTC CASRGLGGSYEQYF
TRBJ2-2 TRBD1 TRBV4-3 many TGCGCCAGCAGCCAGGACAGGGGGCGCGGGACCGGGGAGCTGTTTTTT CASSQDRGRGTGELFF
TRBJ2-3 TRBD2 TRBV28 many TGTGCCAGCAGTAACCCTAGCGGGGGAAAAGATACGCAGTATTTT CASSNPSGGKDTQYF
TRBJ2-7 - TRBV4-1 few TGCGCCAGCAGCCAATCTACCCGGGACACTCCCTACGAGCAGTACTTC CASSQSTRDTPYEQYF
TRBJ2-1 - TRBV12-3/TRBV12-4 - TGTGCCAGCAGGGCCAGGGACAATGAGCAGTTCTTC CASRARDNEQFF
TRBJ1-1 - TRBV12-3/TRBV12-4 many TGTGCCAGCAGTTTAGGATCAGGGCTTGAAGCTTTCTTT CASSLGSGLEAFF
TRBJ2-2 - TRBV19 - TGTGCCAGTAGTCCCGGGGCGGGATTAGCCGGGGAGCTGTTTTTT CASSPGAGLAGELFF
TRBJ2-3 - TRBV19 many TGTGCCAGTAGTATCCCGGCCACAGATACGCAGTATTTT CASSIPATDTQYF
TRBJ1-5 - TRBV5-1 - TGCGCCAGCAGCTTGGGGGGGTCGGCTAATCAGCCCCAGCATTTT CASSLGGSANQPQHF
TRBJ2-1 TRBD2 TRBV13 few TGTGCCAGCCTCCGGGAGGGCCCGGGGAATGAGCAGTTCTTC CASLREGPGNEQFF
TRBJ2-7 TRBD2 TRBV5-5 many TGTGCCAGCAGCTTAGCGCCGGGCGGGAGGAACGAGCAGTACTTC CASSLAPGGRNEQYF
TRBJ2-1 TRBD2 TRBV12-5 many TGTGCTAGTGGACTCCGGGAGGCAGGAAATGAGCAGTTCTTC CASGLREAGNEQFF
TRBJ2-1 TRBD2 TRBV14 many TGTGCCAGCAGCCAAGATTCAGCGGGAGGGCCGAACAATGAGCAGTTCTTC CASSQDSAGGPNNEQFF
TRBJ2-2 TRBD1 TRBV5-1 many TGCGCCAGCAGTCAAATTCCGGGACAGGGGGGCACCGGGGAGCTGTTTTTT CASSQIPGQGGTGELFF
TRBJ1-1 - TRBV7-9 few TGTGCCAGCAGCTTAGGAGGGGCCAACACTGAAGCTTTCTTT CASSLGGANTEAFF
TRBJ2-1 - TRBV20-1 many TGCAGTGGGACGGATCACAATGAGCAGTTCTTC CSGTDHNEQFF
TRBJ2-1 - TRBV6-6 - TGTGCCAGCACATTCCGGCCTCCAGGGACCTACAATGAGCAGTTCTTC CASTFRPPGTYNEQFF
TRBJ2-7 - TRBV20-1 many TGCAGTGCTAGAGATATGAGGACAACTCGCGAGCAGTACTTC CSARDMRTTREQYF
TRBJ2-2 TRBD1 TRBV5-1 many TGCGCCAGCAGCTTGGCCCGGGACAGCAACACCGGGGAGCTGTTTTTT CASSLARDSNTGELFF
TRBJ1-5 - TRBV15 many TGTGCCACCAGCAGAGATCAGAAGCAGCCCCAGCATTTT CATSRDQKQPQHF
TRBJ2-5 TRBD1 TRBV12-3/TRBV12-4 many TGTGCCAGCAGTTCTAGTTTGGGACAGGGGCGGTCGGAGACCCAGTACTTC CASSSSLGQGRSETQYF
TRBJ2-1 TRBD2 TRBV11-2 many TGTGCCAGCACCCGGACTAGCGGGAGCTCCTACAATGAGCAGTTCTTC CASTRTSGSSYNEQFF
TRBJ2-2 TRBD2 TRBV5-1 many TGCGCCAGCAGCCAGGGACTAGCGGGAGTGAGCGGGGAGCTGTTTTTT CASSQGLAGVSGELFF
TRBJ2-1 - TRBV19 - TGTGCCAGTAGTACGGACGGAACCTACAATGAGCAGTTCTTC CASSTDGTYNEQFF
TRBJ2-2 TRBD2 TRBV2 many TGTGCCAGCACGGGAGGGGCCGGGGAGCTGTTTTTT CASTGGAGELFF
TRBJ2-7 TRBD2 TRBV20-1 many TGCAGTGCTAGAGATAGCAGGACTAGCGATTACGAGCAGTACTTC CSARDSRTSDYEQYF
TRBJ2-1 TRBD2 TRBV20-1 many TGCAGTGCTAAGATTCCGGGGGGGGGAGATGAGCAGTTCTTC CSAKIPGGGDEQFF
TRBJ2-1 - TRBV7-8 many TGTGCCAGCAGCCCCACCGGGAGGGGGACAGGTGAGCAGTTCTTC CASSPTGRGTGEQFF
TRBJ2-7 - TRBV24-1 many TGTGCCACCAGTGATCCAGGACAAGACTACGAGCAGTACTTC CATSDPGQDYEQYF
TRBJ2-5 TRBD1 TRBV27 many TGTGCCAGCAGCCCTAATGGACAGGACCAAGAGACCCAGTACTTC CASSPNGQDQETQYF
TRBJ1-5 - TRBV12-5 many TGTGCTAGTGGTTGGGGTAGCAATCAGCCCCAGCATTTT CASGWGSNQPQHF
TRBJ2-1 TRBD2 TRBV19 many TGTGCCAGTAGCCGACTAGCGGGAGAACGTAATGAGCAGTTCTTC CASSRLAGERNEQFF
TRBJ1-3 - TRBV12-3/TRBV12-4 many TGTGCCAGCAGTTTCGGTGGAAACACCATATATTTT CASSFGGNTIYF
TRBJ1-2 - TRBV29-1 many TGCAGCGTTGAAGTACAGGATCCAGATGGCTACACCTTC CSVEVQDPDGYTF
TRBJ2-1 TRBD2 TRBV19 many TGTGCCAGTAGTATATCAACTAGCGGGATACTGTTCTTC CASSISTSGILFF
TRBJ2-1 - TRBV10-3 few TGTGCCATCAAGTCGGTGGTCGGGAGTTTCTACAATGAGCAGTTCTTC CAIKSVVGSFYNEQFF
TRBJ1-1 TRBD1 TRBV6-2/TRBV6-3 many TGTGCCAGCAGTTTGAGGAAGACAGGGGCGATGAACACTGAAGCTTTCTTT CASSLRKTGAMNTEAFF
TRBJ2-2 TRBD2 TRBV19 - TGTGCCAGTAGTTCCAGGACTAGCGGCGGGGAGCTGTTTTTT CASSSRTSGGELFF
TRBJ1-1 TRBD1 TRBV5-1 many TGCGCCAGCAGTCCGGGACAGGGGGCAACTGAAGCTTTCTTT CASSPGQGATEAFF
TRBJ2-5 - TRBV5-1 few TGCGCCAGCAGATACGGGGGAGGTGAAGAGACCCAGTACTTC CASRYGGGEETQYF
TRBJ1-1 - TRBV30 many TGTGCCTGGAGTCCCGGGAACCCCCCTGAAGCTTTCTTT CAWSPGNPPEAFF
TRBJ2-3 TRBD2 TRBV4-3 many TGCGCCAGCAGCCAAGGGACTAGCGGTCTCACAGATACGCAGTATTTT CASSQGTSGLTDTQYF
TRBJ1-2 - TRBV6-1 many TGTGCCAGCATCGGGGGCCATAACTATGGCTACACCTTC CASIGGHNYGYTF